This TCR beta chain appears in the sequencing data of a study of T cells in Graves' hyperthyroidism and ophthalmopathy (dated by TCRdb to about 2019). General notes on the study: Peripheral blood samples were taken at the time of initial diagnosis, prior to any treatment. To identify distinguishing TCR V-J signatures, a discovery cohort of about 100 patients was used, comprising 43 with Graves' ophthalmopathy and around 60 with stable Graves' hyperthyroidism. Prospective prediction of ophthalmopathy was tested in an independent validation cohort of 18 hyperthyroidism patients and some 17 patients who later progressed to ophthalmopathy. The roughly 91 discovery patients were randomly divided into training and test sets at a 7:3 ratio. In addition, the study compared T-cell repertoires in thyroid tissue and in blood from roughly six Graves' hyperthyroidism patients. Following sampling, methimazole starting at 30 mg daily was given to hyperthyroidism patients, and high-dose intravenous methylprednisolone was given to ophthalmopathy patients. The paper describes TCR Vbeta CDR3 sequencing of 120 to 150 peripheral blood samples, made up of some 42 ophthalmopathy patients, some 80 hyperthyroidism patients and 17 progressor patients. Study-wide conclusions, independent of this receptor: Most expanded thyroid clonotypes (frequency above 0.001) were also found in blood, which suggests that blood repertoires may mirror thyroid immune responses. No statistical method was used to set the sample size in advance, and investigators knew the group allocation. During validation, the model predicted progression to ophthalmopathy a median of roughly six months ahead of onset, with 70.59% sensitivity and roughly 72% specificity. A 13 V-J signature model separated ophthalmopathy from stable hyperthyroidism, with 87.88% sensitivity and 81% to 83% specificity in cross-validation and 80%/75% in testing.

A patient counted as having stable Graves' hyperthyroidism if no progression to ophthalmopathy occurred over 18 months of follow-up. Hyperthyroidism patients were newly diagnosed, with disease duration under 2 months, and aged 18 to 65 years. Any patient with an uncontrolled infection, another autoimmune disease, pregnancy or lactation was excluded. Clinical symptoms, serum thyroxine and TRAb, thyroid ultrasound, and orbital computed tomography formed the basis for the diagnoses. PBMCs were isolated from 10 ml of fresh peripheral blood by Ficoll-Paque density gradient centrifugation. Total RNA was extracted with Trizol reagent, and quality was checked on an Agilent 2100 Bioanalyzer. The TCR beta CDR3 regions were amplified from the RNA transcripts. The TCR CDR3 was subjected to a first round of RT-PCR using the HTBI primer set and the Qiagen OneStep RT-PCR kit. Libraries were constructed in a second round of multiplex PCR, after which size selection and purification were performed. Paired-end sequencing of the libraries was performed with 100 bp reads on an Illumina HiSeq2000. Per the authors' processing: SOAPnuke was used to process the raw data, throwing out any read that contained adapters or uncalled bases, had a mean Phred below 15, or lacked an exact constant-primer or identifier match. COPE v1.2.5 was used to merge high-quality paired reads, and clonotypes were defined as unique nucleotide sequences. MiTCR v1.1 was used to align the clonotypes against IMGT TRBV, TRBD and TRBJ reference segments. Only V-J combinations with frequency above 0.0001, covering about 99% of repertoires, were analysed. A TCS score was defined as the ratio between F50 (clonal expansion) and ExV (chaos), using BLOSUM62-based TCRdist between CDR3 peptides within each V-J. Welch's t-statistics and random forest reduced approximately 520 V-J features to around 14, which were used in a naive Bayes classifier (R e1071). The raw public data were reprocessed by TCRdb itself: fastp quality trimming at Q25, MiXCR clonotype calling, in-frame beta chains only. Each record represents a unique CDR3 protein, reported with the most common genes and DNA among its rows. TCRdb's processing, not the study's, gives the V and J calls here. This sample holds 190,000 or so distinct CDR3 sequences; approximately 20% were observed only once. The ten largest clones represent over 35% of the sample.

Via the germline V gene (reference sequence), CDR1 is DFQATT and CDR2 SNEGSKA. The junction shows trimming of 2 bases on V and 6 bases on J, and the gene matches do not reach 5 bases of it. From the cysteine through the phenylalanine, the CDR3 covers 15 amino acids. Only the CDR3 portion is preserved as DNA: 45 bases, with reading frame beginning at the first base. This clonotype was seen repeatedly, ten times or more. What this receptor recognizes is not known. Base qualities are not provided; no much larger clone lies one nucleotide away. This TCR was recovered from a middle-aged man with Graves' hyperthyroidism. Sequenced material: blood. The rearrangement combines TRBV20-1 with TRBJ2-3, with TRBD2 identical over 13 junction bases. The nucleotides read TGCAGTGCTAGAAAACTAGCGGGGGGGCTTGATACGCAGTATTTT. Translated, this gives CSARKLAGGLDTQYF.